These T cell receptor beta chains were read from a single sample in a study of control samples from healthy donors and cancer patients. Repertoires were generated with immunoSEQ multiplex PCR, while TCRdb's copy carries only in-frame clones and drops some. The sample contains roughly 26,000 clones, around four fifths of which appear only once. Sequencing was performed on PBMCs. These receptors were obtained from a man in his 60s with colorectal cancer. Each CDR3 is given without its conserved first and last residue.

j_call v_call cdr3_aa
TRBJ2-5 TRBV29-1 SVVRDRVGSGQETQY
TRBJ1-3 TRBV21-1 ASSKGSVPGHLSSGNTIY
TRBJ1-5 TRBV10-3 AIRPDENQPQH
TRBJ1-4 TRBV6-5 ASSYGGQHNEKLF
TRBJ2-3 TRBV2 ASKWGTLHTDTQY
TRBJ1-2 TRBV24-1 ATSEYGDEYGYT
TRBJ1-1 TRBV11-2 ASSLRGGTEAF
TRBJ2-1 TRBV4-2 ASSQGRTSGSEQF
TRBJ2-7 TRBV29-1 SVAQGAQDEQY
TRBJ1-2 TRBV6-5 ASSYSSGAYGYT
TRBJ1-6 TRBV20-1 SASLTGGPNNSPLH
TRBJ2-6 TRBV10-1 ASSEPSRSGANVLT
TRBJ1-6 TRBV2 ASRATGDSSPLH
TRBJ1-2 TRBV6-2/TRBV6-3 ASSYPGYGYT
TRBJ1-5 TRBV18 ASSPEGNQPQH
TRBJ1-2 TRBV29-1 SARVEGVTNYGYT
TRBJ2-2 TRBV3-1/TRBV3-2 ASSPSYGGQNTGELF
TRBJ2-2 TRBV7-9 ASSSISGANTGELF
TRBJ2-2 TRBV19 ASTIFRENTGELF
TRBJ2-3 TRBV4-3 ASSQDLAGGTDTQY
TRBJ1-2 TRBV3-1/TRBV3-2 ASSQARNYGYT
TRBJ1-2 TRBV6-5 ASSPTGDYGYT
TRBJ2-3 TRBV12-3/TRBV12-4 ASSLRAADTQY
TRBJ1-2 TRBV20-1 SASTGVSYGYT
TRBJ1-2 TRBV3-1/TRBV3-2 ASSQGLQGGGYGYT
TRBJ2-3 TRBV4-1 ASSPTVQGGTDTQY
TRBJ1-1 TRBV10-3 FVSRVMNSEAF
TRBJ2-1 TRBV3-1/TRBV3-2 ASSHAGPIVF
TRBJ2-4 TRBV6-5 ASSQSTPAKNIQY
TRBJ2-2 TRBV5-6 ASSLGAKINTGELF
TRBJ2-6 TRBV6-5 ASRPDRSGANVLT
TRBJ2-3 TRBV6-5 ASSPQGASTDTQY
TRBJ2-3 TRBV7-8 ASSPRKVDPSDTQY
TRBJ2-7 TRBV4-1 ASSSSGQAYSYEQY
TRBJ1-4 TRBV5-4 ASSSPGGGEKLF
TRBJ2-2 TRBV30 AWSRGNTGELF